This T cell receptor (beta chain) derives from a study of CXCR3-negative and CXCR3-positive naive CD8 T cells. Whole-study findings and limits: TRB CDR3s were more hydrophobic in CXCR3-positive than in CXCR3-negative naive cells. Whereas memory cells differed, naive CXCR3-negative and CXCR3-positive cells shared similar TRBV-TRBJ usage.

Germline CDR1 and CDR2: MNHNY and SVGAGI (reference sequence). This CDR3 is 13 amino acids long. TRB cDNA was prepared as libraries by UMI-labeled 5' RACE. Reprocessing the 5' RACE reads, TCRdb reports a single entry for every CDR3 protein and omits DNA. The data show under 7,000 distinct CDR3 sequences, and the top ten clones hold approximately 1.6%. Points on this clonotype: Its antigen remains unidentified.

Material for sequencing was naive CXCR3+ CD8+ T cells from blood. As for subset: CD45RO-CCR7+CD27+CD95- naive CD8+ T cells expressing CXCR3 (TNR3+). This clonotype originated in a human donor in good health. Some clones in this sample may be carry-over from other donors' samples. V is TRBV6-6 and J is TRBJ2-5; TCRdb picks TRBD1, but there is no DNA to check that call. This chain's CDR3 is CASSPPGMETQYF.